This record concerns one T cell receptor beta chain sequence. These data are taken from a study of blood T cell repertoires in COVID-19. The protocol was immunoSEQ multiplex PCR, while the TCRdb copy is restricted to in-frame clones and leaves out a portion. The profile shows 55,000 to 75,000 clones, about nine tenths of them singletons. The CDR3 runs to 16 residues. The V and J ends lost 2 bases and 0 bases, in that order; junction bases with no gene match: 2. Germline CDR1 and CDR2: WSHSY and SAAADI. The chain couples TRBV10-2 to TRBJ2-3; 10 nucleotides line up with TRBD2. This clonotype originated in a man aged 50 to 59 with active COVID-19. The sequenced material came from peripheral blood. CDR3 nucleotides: TGCGCCAGCAGTGAGGCTAGCGGGGGTAGCACAGATACGCAGTATTTT. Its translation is CASSEASGGSTDTQYF.